This T cell receptor (beta chain) was identified during a study of shared T cell receptors in the human thymus. The table came from immunoSEQ multiplex PCR; TCRdb's copy has only in-frame clones and leaves some out. The sample has roughly 660,000 clones, approximately 90% seen once. Germline values: CDR1 MNHEY, CDR2 SMNVEV (reference sequence). CDR3 length: 16 amino acids. Between the trimmed V and J ends, which lost 7 bases and 8 bases, there was a span of 23 bases. These records were also assigned to another study, of human thymus T cells. That study reports: Donors consisted of healthy Finnish infants (having corrective surgery for congenital heart defects). Thymic tissue was derived from resections collected during corrective heart surgery. Both thymic and peripheral blood repertoires showed apparently biased V and J usage. Unrelated individuals had highly overlapping thymic repertoires, as reported in related research.

The chain couples TRBV27 to TRBJ1-4; D perhaps matches TRBD1 (6 bases). Material: thymocytes. The sequence derives from a boy in the first two years of life with a congenital heart defect. CDR3 DNA sequence: TGTGCCAGCAAAGCAGGGGCAGGGGTATTAGCAGAAAAACTGTTTTTT. Residues: CASKAGAGVLAEKLFF.